This is a list of T cell receptor beta chains from one sample in a study of regulatory T cells in long-lasting Graves disease. Each CDR3 protein is one row after TCRdb ran MiXCR on the multiplex PCR reads. The sample has more than 300,000 distinct CDR3 sequences, 12% seen once. These data were likewise used in another study, on T cells in Graves' hyperthyroidism and ophthalmopathy.

This specimen consisted of peripheral blood mononuclear cells (PBMCs), obtained at new diagnosis, from a patient treated with antithyroid drugs. The receptors stem from a woman between 18 and 29 years old with Graves disease. Each CDR3 is given with its conserved first and last residue. Fields, in order: CDR3 protein, V gene, J gene, clone size. Rows give clone size only sometimes, using once, few, many, or a class for an expanded clone.

CDR3: CASSLASFHQPQHF
V: TRBV28
J: TRBJ1-5
size: few

CDR3: CSATKFYGTGGDGDTEAFF
V: TRBV20-1
J: TRBJ1-1
size: few

CDR3: CSATKDRAQPQHF
V: TRBV20-1
J: TRBJ1-5
size: few

CDR3: CAIRDPGDGYTF
V: TRBV10-3
J: TRBJ1-2
size: many

CDR3: CSSFRPGQPQHF
V: TRBV20-1
J: TRBJ1-5
size: few

CDR3: CSASTGTGNTEAFF
V: TRBV20-1
J: TRBJ1-1
size: many

CDR3: CSVTPGQGGTEAFF
V: TRBV29-1
J: TRBJ1-1
size: many

CDR3: CASGPTSGANVLTF
V: TRBV7-9
J: TRBJ2-6
size: many

CDR3: CASKTAFLSDEQHF
V: TRBV27
J: TRBJ2-7
size: .

CDR3: CASSSLDRYNQPQHF
V: TRBV7-2
J: TRBJ1-5
size: many

CDR3: CATDSGTGELFF
V: TRBV10-3
J: TRBJ2-2
size: .

CDR3: CASSFSGTQVHNEQFF
V: TRBV13
J: TRBJ2-1
size: many

CDR3: CASSFGLPDPDQETQYF
V: TRBV7-9
J: TRBJ2-5
size: .

CDR3: CSAPRAESLNTEAFF
V: TRBV20-1
J: TRBJ1-1
size: .

CDR3: CASSIDRDRPQHF
V: TRBV19
J: TRBJ1-5
size: .

CDR3: CASSLRSCTDTQYF
V: TRBV7-2
J: TRBJ2-3
size: .

CDR3: CSARADQGSYNEQFF
V: TRBV20-1
J: TRBJ2-1
size: many

CDR3: CSVERAGGPRNEQFF
V: TRBV29-1
J: TRBJ2-1
size: many

CDR3: CSVEGAGGYYEKLFF
V: TRBV29-1
J: TRBJ1-4
size: many

CDR3: CASRGAPAYEQYF
V: TRBV28
J: TRBJ2-7
size: many

CDR3: CASRGTGDPSNYGYTF
V: TRBV6-1
J: TRBJ1-2
size: many

CDR3: CSVAGQGFNQPQHF
V: TRBV29-1
J: TRBJ1-5
size: many

CDR3: CSAPRTVDTQYF
V: TRBV20-1
J: TRBJ2-3
size: .

CDR3: CASSTRDFARGGANVLTF
V: TRBV5-5
J: TRBJ2-6
size: .

CDR3: CASSQKQGVGNGYTF
V: TRBV4-1
J: TRBJ1-2
size: .

CDR3: CASSRLGEAFF
V: TRBV6-1
J: TRBJ1-1
size: many

CDR3: CAWSVRGAGGYTF
V: TRBV30
J: TRBJ1-2
size: many

CDR3: CASSIIGGPQHF
V: TRBV19
J: TRBJ1-5
size: .

CDR3: CASSLSRSLDGYTF
V: TRBV5-1
J: TRBJ1-2
size: many

CDR3: CASSPPASGANVLTF
V: TRBV18
J: TRBJ2-6
size: many

CDR3: CASHRGEGYEQYF
V: TRBV28
J: TRBJ2-7
size: many

CDR3: CASSLGTRNEQFF
V: TRBV12-3/TRBV12-4
J: TRBJ2-1
size: many

CDR3: CSGCVGNTGELFF
V: TRBV29-1
J: TRBJ2-2
size: many

CDR3: CASSLALSGSYGYTF
V: TRBV5-1
J: TRBJ1-2
size: .

CDR3: CASRSRTANQPQHF
V: TRBV28
J: TRBJ1-5
size: .

CDR3: CASSQDHGGQFF
V: TRBV9
J: TRBJ2-1
size: .